The clone carrying this T cell receptor (beta chain) showed up just a few times. What it binds is unknown. This sample was included in a study of blood T cells in healthy people across ages. The draw of peripheral blood yielded roughly 9.4 milliliters from each donor. At least 6.5 million PBMCs were isolated per sample. A sample-barcoded 5' primer and a J-beta primer mix were used in a second PCR of roughly 6 to 11 cycles. TCRdb reprocessed the 5' RACE reads via MiXCR and lists one record per CDR3 protein. Of some 1,800,000 distinct CDR3 sequences in the sample, about two fifths were seen once. Study-level points and caveats: Nothing was known about donor CMV status, and this possibly confounded expanded clonotype changes. Observed TCR beta diversity per million T cells went down as age went up. This fall followed a roughly linear course with age.

Sequenced sample: blood. This TCR was recovered from a human donor in good health.

CDR3: CASSYAGTSGYNEQFF. Written as DNA, the CDR3 is TGTGCCAGCAGCTACGCCGGGACTAGCGGTTACAATGAGCAGTTCTTC. This rearrangement joins TRBV3-1 to TRBJ2-1; 11 bases fit TRBD2. The J segment lost 4 bases and the V segment lost 5 bases, leaving 7 bases of the junction unmatched. The length of the CDR3 is 16 residues. Looked up from germline, CDR1 is LGHDT and CDR2 is YNNKEL (reference sequence).